This TCR beta chain was identified during a study of technical replicates of blood from several donors. Profiling relied on immunoSEQ multiplex PCR, and the TCRdb table lists in-frame clones only, not all of them. Among tens of thousands of clones, over 85% were seen once, and the ten largest hold 4.2%. The V end was cut by 3 bases, the J end by 5 bases, with 10 bases between. Germline-derived CDR1 and CDR2 are MGHRA and YSYEKL. This CDR3 is built from 14 residues. The chain carries TRBV4-1 and TRBJ1-4; D gene ambiguous. This receptor was obtained from a human donor in good health. Some clones in this sample may be carry-over from other donors' samples. Specimen: PBMCs. This CDR3 is CASSQTQSNEKLFF. The CDR3 coding sequence is TGCGCCAGCAGCCAGACACAGTCCAATGAAAAACTGTTTTTT.